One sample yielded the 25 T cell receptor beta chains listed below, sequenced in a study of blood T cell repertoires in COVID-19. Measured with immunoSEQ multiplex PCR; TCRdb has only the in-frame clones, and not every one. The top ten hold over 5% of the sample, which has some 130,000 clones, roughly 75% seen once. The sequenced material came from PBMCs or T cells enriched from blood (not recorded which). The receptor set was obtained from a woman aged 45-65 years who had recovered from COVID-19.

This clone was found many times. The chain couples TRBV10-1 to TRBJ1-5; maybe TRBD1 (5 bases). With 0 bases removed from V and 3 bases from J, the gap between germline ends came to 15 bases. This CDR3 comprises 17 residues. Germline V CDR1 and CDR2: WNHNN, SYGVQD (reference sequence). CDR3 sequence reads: CASSESRQKLDNQPQHF. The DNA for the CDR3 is TGCGCCAGCAGTGAGTCCCGACAGAAACTTGACAATCAGCCCCAGCATTTT.

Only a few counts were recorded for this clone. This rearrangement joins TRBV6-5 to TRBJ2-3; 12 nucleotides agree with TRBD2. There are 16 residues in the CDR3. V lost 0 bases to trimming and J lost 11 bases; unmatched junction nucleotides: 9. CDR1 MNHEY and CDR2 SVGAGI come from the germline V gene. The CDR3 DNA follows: TGTGCCAGCAGTTACTCTGCTAGCGGGGGGGCTGCCGGGCAGTATTTT. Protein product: CASSYSASGGAAGQYF.

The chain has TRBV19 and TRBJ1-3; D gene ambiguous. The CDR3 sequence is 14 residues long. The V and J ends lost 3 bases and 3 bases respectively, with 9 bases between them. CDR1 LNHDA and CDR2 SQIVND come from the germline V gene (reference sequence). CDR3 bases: TGTGCCAGTAGTATCGGTCGACTTGGAAACACCATATATTTT. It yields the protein CASSIGRLGNTIYF.

The CDR3 region has the DNA TGTGCCAGCAGCCCCCTCCTCTATGGCTACACCTTC. Its protein is CASSPLLYGYTF. The gene calls are TRBV12-3 or TRBV12-4 and TRBJ1-2; D gene ambiguous. CDR3 size: 12 residues. V gave up 6 bases and J gave up 4 bases, with 9 bases separating them.

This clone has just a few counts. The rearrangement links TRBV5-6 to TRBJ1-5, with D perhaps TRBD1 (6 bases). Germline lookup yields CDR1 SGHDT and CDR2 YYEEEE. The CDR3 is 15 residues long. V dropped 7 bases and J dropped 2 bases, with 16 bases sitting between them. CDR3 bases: TGTGCCAGCCATGATGCGGGGGGCGGCAATCAGCCCCAGCATTTT. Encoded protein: CASHDAGGGNQPQHF.

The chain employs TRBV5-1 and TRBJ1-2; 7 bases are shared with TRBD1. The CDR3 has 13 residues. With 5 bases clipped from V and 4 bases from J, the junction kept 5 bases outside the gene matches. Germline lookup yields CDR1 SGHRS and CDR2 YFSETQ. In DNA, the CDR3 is TGCGCCAGCAGGACTGGACAGGCCTATGGCTACACCTTC. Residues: CASRTGQAYGYTF.

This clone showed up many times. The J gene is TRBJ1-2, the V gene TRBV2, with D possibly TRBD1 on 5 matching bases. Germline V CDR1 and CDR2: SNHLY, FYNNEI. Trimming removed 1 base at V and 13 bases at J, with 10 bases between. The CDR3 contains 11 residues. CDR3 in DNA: TGTGCCAGCAGTGAAGAGGGGTTGTCCACCTTC. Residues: CASSEEGLSTF.

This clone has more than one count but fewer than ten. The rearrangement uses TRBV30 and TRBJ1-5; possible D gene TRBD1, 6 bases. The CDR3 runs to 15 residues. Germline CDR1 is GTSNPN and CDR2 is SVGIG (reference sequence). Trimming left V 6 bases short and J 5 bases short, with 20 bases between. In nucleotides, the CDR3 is TGTGCCTGCCGAAGTGTAGGGGGAGCGGATCAGCCCCAGCATTTT. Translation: CACRSVGGADQPQHF.

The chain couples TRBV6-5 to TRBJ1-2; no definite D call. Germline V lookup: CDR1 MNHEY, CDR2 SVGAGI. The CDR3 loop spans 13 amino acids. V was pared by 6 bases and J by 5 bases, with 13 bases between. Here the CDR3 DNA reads TGTGCCAGCAGCCAAAGGGAGGAGTATGGCTACACCTTC. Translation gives CASSQREEYGYTF.

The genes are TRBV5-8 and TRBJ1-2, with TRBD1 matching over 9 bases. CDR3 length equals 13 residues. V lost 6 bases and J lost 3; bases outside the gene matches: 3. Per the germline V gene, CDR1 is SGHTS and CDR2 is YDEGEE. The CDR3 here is CASIRTGDYGYTF. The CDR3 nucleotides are TGTGCCAGCATACGGACAGGGGACTATGGCTACACCTTC.

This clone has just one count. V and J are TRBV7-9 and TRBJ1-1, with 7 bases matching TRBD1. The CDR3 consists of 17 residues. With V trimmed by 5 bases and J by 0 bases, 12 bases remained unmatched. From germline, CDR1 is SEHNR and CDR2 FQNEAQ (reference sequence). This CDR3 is CASSHLPGQRMNTEAFF. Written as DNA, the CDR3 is TGTGCCAGCAGCCACCTACCGGGACAGAGGATGAACACTGAAGCTTTCTTT.

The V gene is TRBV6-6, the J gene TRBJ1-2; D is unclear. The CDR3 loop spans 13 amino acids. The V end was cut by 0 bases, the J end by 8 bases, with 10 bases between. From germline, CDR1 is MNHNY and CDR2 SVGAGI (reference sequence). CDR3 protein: CASSYSSPAGYTF. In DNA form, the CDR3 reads TGTGCCAGCAGTTACTCCTCACCCGCGGGCTACACCTTC.

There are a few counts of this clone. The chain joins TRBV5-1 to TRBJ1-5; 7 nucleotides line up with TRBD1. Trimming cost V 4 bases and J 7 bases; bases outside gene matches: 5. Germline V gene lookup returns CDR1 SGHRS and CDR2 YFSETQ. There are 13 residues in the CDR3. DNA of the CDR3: TGCGCCAGCAGCCCGGAGGGGGCCCAGCCCCAGCATTTT. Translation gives CASSPEGAQPQHF. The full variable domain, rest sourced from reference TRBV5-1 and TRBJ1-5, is KAGVTQTPRYLIKTRGQQVTLSCSPISGHRSVSWYQQTPGQGLQFLFEYFSETQRNKGNFPGRFSGRQFSNSRSEMNVSTLELGDSALYLCASSPEGAQPQHFGDGTRLSIL.

Here the CDR3 DNA reads TGTGCCAGCAGCCAAGATTACAGGGAGTCCCTCGGTGGCTACACCTTC. Encoded protein: CASSQDYRESLGGYTF. The chain is built from TRBV3-1 (or the pseudogene TRBV3-2) and TRBJ1-2, with D maybe TRBD1 (6 bases). The CDR3 extends over 16 amino acids. The V gene's germline CDR1 is LGHDT and CDR2 YNNKEL (reference sequence). Trimming removed 0 bases at V and 7 bases at J, with 18 bases between.

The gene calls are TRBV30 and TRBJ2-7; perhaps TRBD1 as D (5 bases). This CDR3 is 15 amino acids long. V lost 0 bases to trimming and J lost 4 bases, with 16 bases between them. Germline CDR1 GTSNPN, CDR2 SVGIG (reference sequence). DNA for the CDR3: TGTGCCTGGAGTGTACAAAAAGGGGCAAGGTACGAGCAGTACTTC. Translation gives CAWSVQKGARYEQYF.

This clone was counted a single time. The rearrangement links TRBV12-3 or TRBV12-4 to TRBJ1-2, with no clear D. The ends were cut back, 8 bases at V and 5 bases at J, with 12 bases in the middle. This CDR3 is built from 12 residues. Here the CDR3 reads CASSSQWYGYTF. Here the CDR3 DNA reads TGTGCCAGCTCGTCACAGTGGTATGGCTACACCTTC.

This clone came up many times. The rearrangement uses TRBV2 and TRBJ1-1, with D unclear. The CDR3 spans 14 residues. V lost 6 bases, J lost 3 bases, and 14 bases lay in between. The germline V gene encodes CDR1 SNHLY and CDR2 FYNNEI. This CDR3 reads CASREESRYTEAFF. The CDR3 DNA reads TGTGCCAGCAGGGAGGAGTCAAGGTACACTGAAGCTTTCTTT.

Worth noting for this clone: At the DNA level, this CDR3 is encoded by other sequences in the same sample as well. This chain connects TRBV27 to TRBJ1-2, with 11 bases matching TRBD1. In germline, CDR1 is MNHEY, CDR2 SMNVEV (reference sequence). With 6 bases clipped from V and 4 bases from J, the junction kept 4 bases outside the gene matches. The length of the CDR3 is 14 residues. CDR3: CASRRDRGTYGYTF. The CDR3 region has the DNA TGTGCCAGCAGGCGGGACAGGGGGACCTATGGCTACACCTTC.

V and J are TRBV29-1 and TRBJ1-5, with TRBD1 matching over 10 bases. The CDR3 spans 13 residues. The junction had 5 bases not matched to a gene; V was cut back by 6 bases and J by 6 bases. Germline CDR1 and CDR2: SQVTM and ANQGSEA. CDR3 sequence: CSVGTGASQPQHF. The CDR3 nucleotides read TGCAGCGTGGGGACAGGGGCTAGTCAGCCCCAGCATTTT. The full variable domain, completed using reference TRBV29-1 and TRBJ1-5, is SAVISQKPSRDICQRGTSLTIQCQVDSQVTMMFWYRQQPGQSLTLIATANQGSEATYESGFVIDKFPISRPNLTFSTLTVSNMSPEDSSIYLCSVGTGASQPQHFGDGTRLSIL.

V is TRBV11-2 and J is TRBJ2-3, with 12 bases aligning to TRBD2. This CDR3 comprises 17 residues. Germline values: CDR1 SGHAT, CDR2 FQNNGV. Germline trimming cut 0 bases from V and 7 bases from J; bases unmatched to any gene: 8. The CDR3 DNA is TGTGCCAGCAGCTTAGATCTCGCTAGCGGGGGGGTATATACGCAGTATTTT. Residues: CASSLDLASGGVYTQYF.

CDR3 coding DNA: TGTGCCAGTAGTATAGCCCAGGACCAAGAGACCCAGTACTTC. Protein: CASSIAQDQETQYF. J is TRBJ2-5 and V is TRBV19; D call uncertain. The CDR3 length is 14 residues. Trimming removed 1 base at V and 0 bases at J, with 6 bases between. CDR1 and CDR2 from the germline V gene are LNHDA and SQIVND (reference sequence).

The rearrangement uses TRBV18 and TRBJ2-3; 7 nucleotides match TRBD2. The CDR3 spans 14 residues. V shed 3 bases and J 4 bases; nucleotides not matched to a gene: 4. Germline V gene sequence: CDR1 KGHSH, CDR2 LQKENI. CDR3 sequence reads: CASSPGREPDTQYF. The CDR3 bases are TGTGCCAGCTCACCGGGGCGGGAGCCAGATACGCAGTATTTT.

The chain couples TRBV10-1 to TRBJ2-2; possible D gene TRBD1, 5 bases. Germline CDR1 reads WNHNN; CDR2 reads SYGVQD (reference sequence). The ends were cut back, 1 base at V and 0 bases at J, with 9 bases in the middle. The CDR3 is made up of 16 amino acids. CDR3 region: CASSEFVGPNTGELFF. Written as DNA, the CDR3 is TGCGCCAGCAGTGAGTTTGTGGGGCCGAACACCGGGGAGCTGTTTTTT.

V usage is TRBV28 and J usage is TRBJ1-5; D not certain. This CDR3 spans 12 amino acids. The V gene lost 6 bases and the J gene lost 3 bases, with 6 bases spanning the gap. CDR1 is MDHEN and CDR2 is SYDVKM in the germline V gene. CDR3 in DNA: TGTGCCAGCAGGGCAGTCAATCAGCCCCAGCATTTT. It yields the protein CASRAVNQPQHF.

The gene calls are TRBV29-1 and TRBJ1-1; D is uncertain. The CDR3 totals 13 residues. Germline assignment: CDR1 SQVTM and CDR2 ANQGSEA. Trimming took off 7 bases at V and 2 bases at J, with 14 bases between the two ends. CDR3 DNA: TGCAGCGCCGCGGAGGGCACTAACACTGAAGCTTTCTTT. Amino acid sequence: CSAAEGTNTEAFF.